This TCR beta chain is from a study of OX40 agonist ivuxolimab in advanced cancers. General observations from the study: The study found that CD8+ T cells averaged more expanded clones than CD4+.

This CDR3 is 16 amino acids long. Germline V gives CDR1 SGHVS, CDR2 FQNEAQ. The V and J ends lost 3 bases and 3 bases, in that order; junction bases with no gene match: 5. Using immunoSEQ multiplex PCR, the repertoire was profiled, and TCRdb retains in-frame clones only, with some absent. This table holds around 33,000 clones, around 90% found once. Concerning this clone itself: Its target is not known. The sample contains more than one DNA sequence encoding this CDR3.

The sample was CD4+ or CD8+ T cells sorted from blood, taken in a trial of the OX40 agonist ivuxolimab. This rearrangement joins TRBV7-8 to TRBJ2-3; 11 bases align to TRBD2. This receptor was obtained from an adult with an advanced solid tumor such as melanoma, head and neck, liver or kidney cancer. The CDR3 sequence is CASSFSGRAETDTQYF. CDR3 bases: TGTGCCAGCAGCTTTAGCGGGAGGGCCGAAACAGATACGCAGTATTTT. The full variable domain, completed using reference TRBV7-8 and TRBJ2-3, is GAGVSQSPRYKVAKRGQDVALRCDPISGHVSLFWYQQALGQGPEFLTYFQNEAQLDKSGLPSDRFFAERPEGSVSTLKIQRTQQEDSAVYLCASSFSGRAETDTQYFGPGTRLTVL.